This T cell receptor beta chain comes out of a study of CD8+ T cells in alopecia areata. A word on this clone: Its specificity is unknown.

PBMCs yielded sorted CD4+ and CD8+ T cells. The V and J ends lost 2 bases and 0 bases, in that order; junction bases with no gene match: 4. Germline V gene lookup returns CDR1 GTSNPN and CDR2 SVGIG (reference sequence). The CDR3 contains 15 residues. General study results and limits: The study found higher clonality in lesional than normal scalp, especially in alopecia totalis/universalis.

The sequencing template was cDNA reverse transcribed from extracted RNA. TCRdb keeps only in-frame clones here, not all; method: immunoSEQ multiplex PCR. The sample consists of about 150,000 clones, 58% of them appearing once. This sequence was found in a human donor with alopecia areata. The chain uses TRBV30 and TRBJ2-3; 8 nucleotides align to TRBD1. Sequenced material: CD4+ T cells sorted from blood, taken at week 0. CDR3 nucleotide sequence: TGTGCCTGGAGTCCTGGACAGGGAAGCACAGATACGCAGTATTTT. This encodes CAWSPGQGSTDTQYF.